Sequencing of this T cell receptor (beta chain) was carried out in a study of T cell changes during pregnancy in multiple sclerosis. This clone was detected only a few times. From germline, CDR1 is SGHNT and CDR2 YYREEE (reference sequence). Between the trimmed V and J ends, which lost 4 bases and 12 bases, there was a span of 25 bases. The CDR3 consists of 15 residues. Profiled with immunoSEQ multiplex PCR; TCRdb holds only in-frame clones, not every one. Of 35,000 to 50,000 clones listed, roughly 89% are singletons. Specimen: CD4+ T cells from peripheral blood mononuclear cells, collected in the first trimester of pregnancy. V and J are TRBV5-4 and TRBJ1-1; D uncertain. The receptor was derived from a female donor with multiple sclerosis, enrolled in a pregnancy study. CDR3 loop: CASSLPGYPRTQPFF. In nucleotides, the CDR3 is TGTGCCAGCAGCCTGCCAGGTTATCCGAGAACCCAACCTTTCTTT.